Below, 9 T cell receptor beta chains from the same sample are listed, as sequenced in a study of shared clonotypes between healthy human individuals. Terminally differentiated effector memory CD45RA+ cells were left out of the naive CD8 fraction, which was CD45RO-negative and positively selected for CCR7. Libraries were prepared by immunoSEQ multiplex PCR; TCRdb keeps only in-frame clonotypes and omits some of them. The table includes about 2 million clones, roughly 94% detected once. Input material: naive CD8+ T cells sorted from blood. The receptors come from a young man in good health.

Regarding this clone: This same CDR3 is encoded by further DNA sequences in the sample. The chain has TRBV7-8 and TRBJ1-4, with D perhaps TRBD1 (6 bases). V was trimmed by 6 bases and J by 2 bases, leaving 22 bases between them. The CDR3 totals 18 residues. The germline gives CDR1 SGHVS, CDR2 FQNEAQ. CDR3 loop: CASSFIPGEVATNEKLFF. The CDR3 region has the DNA TGTGCCAGCAGTTTCATTCCAGGGGAGGTAGCCACTAATGAAAAACTGTTTTTT.

This clone was seen only once. V and J are TRBV11-2 and TRBJ2-7; D is undetermined. This CDR3 spans 16 amino acids. V lost 0 bases, J lost 3 bases, and 15 bases lay in between. Germline V gene data show CDR1 as SGHAT and CDR2 as FQNNGV. CDR3 amino acids: CASSLDFPNLLYEQYF. CDR3 bases: TGTGCCAGCAGCTTAGATTTTCCGAACCTCCTCTACGAGCAGTACTTC.

The chain links TRBV5-4 to TRBJ1-6; D gene unclear. This CDR3 contains 15 residues. Trimming removed 3 bases from V and 9 bases from J, with 16 bases in between. From germline, CDR1 is SGHNT and CDR2 YYREEE (reference sequence). The CDR3: CASSWADEVVSPLHF. The CDR3 region has the DNA TGTGCCAGCAGCTGGGCGGACGAGGTGGTTTCACCCCTCCACTTT.

The rearrangement joins TRBV27 to TRBJ1-1; D is perhaps TRBD1 (6 bases). The CDR3 consists of 14 residues. Trimming left V 2 bases short and J 4 bases short, with 11 bases between. Germline V gene lookup returns CDR1 MNHEY and CDR2 SMNVEV (reference sequence). The CDR3 sequence: CASSLGGLSTEAFF. Here the CDR3 DNA reads TGTGCCAGCAGTTTAGGGGGGCTAAGCACTGAAGCTTTCTTT.

The chain has TRBV7-8 and TRBJ2-1; D is ambiguous. The V gene lost 1 base and the J gene lost 9 bases, with 7 bases spanning the gap. The CDR3 consists of 12 residues. Germline CDR1 reads SGHVS; CDR2 reads FQNEAQ. The CDR3 region is CASSLETSEQFF. The DNA of the CDR3 is TGTGCCAGCAGCTTAGAGACCAGTGAGCAGTTCTTC.

The chain links TRBV28 to TRBJ1-3; D may be TRBD1 (5 bases). Germline-derived CDR1 and CDR2 are MDHEN and SYDVKM. There are 15 residues in the CDR3. V was cut by 3 bases and J by 2 bases, with 11 bases left in between. CDR3 amino acids: CASSFVGATGNTIYF. The CDR3 DNA reads as TGTGCCAGCAGTTTTGTAGGGGCCACTGGAAACACCATATATTTT.

The V and J genes are TRBV9 and TRBJ2-5; the D is unclear. V was cut by 1 base and J by 9 bases, with 16 bases left in between. Germline values: CDR1 SGDLS, CDR2 YYNGEE. The CDR3 is 14 amino acids. The CDR3 sequence: CASSVFWAQEPQYF. DNA for the CDR3: TGTGCCAGCAGCGTATTCTGGGCCCAAGAACCCCAGTACTTC.

This chain uses TRBV4-1 with TRBJ2-1, with D maybe TRBD2 (5 bases). The CDR3 loop spans 17 amino acids. V was cut by 1 base and J by 2 bases, with 15 bases left in between. The germline gives CDR1 MGHRA, CDR2 YSYEKL. CDR3 coding DNA: TGCGCCAGCAGCCAAGTGGGCGAGACACTAGCCTACAATGAGCAGTTCTTC. Translated: CASSQVGETLAYNEQFF.

This chain links TRBV28 with TRBJ2-7; D is unresolved. The CDR3 is 16 amino acids. Germline CDR1 and CDR2: MDHEN and SYDVKM. The V end was cut by 6 bases, the J end by 3 bases, with 21 bases between. CDR3 nucleotides: TGTGCCAGCAGATTGGGCCCAGGCCCCGAAGACTACGAGCAGTACTTC. This sequence encodes CASRLGPGPEDYEQYF.